This TCR beta chain was recorded in a study of post-analysis software for immune sequencing data. The overall study: There were relapsing-remitting, secondary progressive and progressive-relapsing multiple sclerosis among the disease courses included. General study results and limits: Multiple sclerosis patients had significantly lower normalized Chao1 diversity than controls. There were five or six TRBV segments more frequent in patients than controls, and TRBV5-6, TRBV5-1 and TRBV20-1 were among them.

The trim removed 3 bases at V and 4 bases at J, leaving 7 bases unmatched. Germline V gives CDR1 SGDLS, CDR2 YYNGEE. This CDR3 region has 17 residues. TCR beta libraries were prepared from cDNA with unique molecular identifiers. A single record per CDR3 protein comes from TCRdb applying MiXCR to the PCR reads. The table shows approximately 690,000 distinct CDR3 sequences, with approximately 59% occurring only once. Concerning this clonotype: Its antigen is as yet unknown.

The sequence came from a girl aged 2 to 9 with multiple sclerosis. V usage is TRBV9 and J usage is TRBJ2-3, with 14 bases lining up with TRBD2. The source material was blood. CDR3 sequence: CASSEQTSGGAADTQYF. For the CDR3, the DNA is TGTGCCAGCAGCGAACAGACTAGCGGGGGGGCCGCAGATACGCAGTATTTT.